This T cell receptor (beta chain) appears in the sequencing data of a study of naive and memory T cell subsets. Study-level results: In naive cells, over 85% of TCR sequences were seen only once. Naive repertoires, especially CD8, held a few larger clonotypes, possibly memory cells re-expressing CD45RA.

This CDR3 spans 16 amino acids. CDR1 is LNHDA and CDR2 is SQIVND in the germline V gene (reference sequence). Trimming removed 3 bases from V and 0 bases from J, with 11 bases in between. The beta constant-region primer was an equimolar mix of two oligonucleotides covering TRBC1 and TRBC2. Nested alpha and beta constant-region primers with the SP2 primer drove four PCR rounds on ligated cDNA. TCRdb redid the calling of the UMI-ligation and nested PCR reads with MiXCR, one entry per CDR3 protein. In the table there are 150,000 or so distinct CDR3 sequences, roughly 22% of which are singletons. There are a few counts of this clonotype. Antigen unknown.

The V call is TRBV19, the J call TRBJ2-2; tentative D call: TRBD1 (5 bases). This TCR was recovered from a human donor in good health. The material sequenced was naive CD4+ T cells from blood. CDR3 sequence reads: CASSIRQTANTGELFF. The CDR3 DNA is TGTGCCAGTAGTATTCGGCAGACAGCGAACACCGGGGAGCTGTTTTTT.